A single sample is the source of the 8 T cell receptor beta chains below, sequenced in a study of T-cell memory formation after mild COVID-19. TCRdb independently ran MiXCR on the 5' RACE reads; one entry per CDR3 protein. The sample has fewer than 700,000 distinct CDR3 sequences, about a fifth seen once. Sequenced input: PBMCs or a T cell subset sorted from them (not recorded which). Receptor source: an adult woman who had mild COVID-19 (a few samples of this study predate the infection). Cell type and time point are not known.

This clonotype was counted a few times. Here the CDR3 DNA reads TGTGCCAGCAGTCGACGGACTAGCGGGAACACAGATACGCAGTATTTT. It specifies CASSRRTSGNTDTQYF. The chain recombines TRBV13 with TRBJ2-3; 12 nucleotides align to TRBD2. With 6 bases clipped from V and 2 bases from J, the junction kept 6 bases outside the gene matches. Germline lookup yields CDR1 PRHDT and CDR2 FYEKMQ (reference sequence). CDR3 size: 16 residues.

The V gene is TRBV5-1, the J gene TRBJ2-7, with a weak D call TRBD2 (5 bases). CDR3 length: 13 residues. Germline values: CDR1 SGHRS, CDR2 YFSETQ. Trimming cost V 6 bases and J 7 bases, with 17 bases left between them. CDR3 nucleotide sequence: TGCGCCAGCACCCTTCTCCGGGATGGGGAGCAGTACTTC. This codes for CASTLLRDGEQYF.

The rearrangement uses TRBV18 and TRBJ1-1, with a tentative D call TRBD1 (5 bases). Between the trimmed V and J ends, which lost 3 bases and 1 base, there was a span of 12 bases. Per the germline V gene, CDR1 is KGHSH and CDR2 is LQKENI. The CDR3 is 15 amino acids. CDR3 coding DNA: TGTGCCAGCTCACCGGGAGCAAGGGGGAACACTGAAGCTTTCTTT. This sequence encodes CASSPGARGNTEAFF.

In its sample, this clonotype was seen a few times. The CDR3 coding sequence is TGCAGTGCAAGGAACCCTGGGACTTCCCGTCCCTACGAGCAGTACTTC. It translates to CSARNPGTSRPYEQYF. The V gene is TRBV20-1, the J gene TRBJ2-7; weak D call: TRBD2 (6 bases). V was trimmed by 6 bases and J by 2 bases, leaving 23 bases between them. The CDR3 has 16 residues. The germline CDR1 and CDR2 sequences are DFQATT and SNEGSKA (reference sequence).

There are many counts of this clonotype. J is TRBJ2-7 and V is TRBV13; 13 bases are a match to TRBD2. This CDR3 region has 15 residues. CDR1 and CDR2 from the germline V gene are PRHDT and FYEKMQ (reference sequence). The V and J ends lost 1 base and 7 bases, in that order; junction bases with no gene match: 4. CDR3 sequence (DNA): TGTGCCAGCAGCTTAGCCGGGACTAGCGGGAAGGAGCAGTACTTC. It yields the protein CASSLAGTSGKEQYF.

The sample holds many counts of this clonotype. This chain uses TRBV20-1 with TRBJ2-7; TRBD2 matches at 10 bases. V shed 6 bases and J 7 bases; nucleotides not matched to a gene: 15. Germline CDR1 DFQATT, CDR2 SNEGSKA (reference sequence). This CDR3 has 15 residues. The CDR3 reads CSANRALAGVREQYF. The DNA for the CDR3 is TGCAGTGCAAACAGGGCTCTAGCGGGAGTGCGGGAGCAGTACTTC.

The sample holds a few counts of this clonotype. The chain carries TRBV5-1 and TRBJ2-5; 9 bases match TRBD1. CDR3 length equals 14 residues. CDR1 and CDR2 from the germline V gene are SGHRS and YFSETQ. The V and J ends lost 4 bases and 2 bases, in that order; junction bases with no gene match: 3. CDR3 DNA: TGCGCCAGCAGCCGTGGACAGGGGCAAGAGACCCAGTACTTC. Translating it yields CASSRGQGQETQYF.

This clonotype was picked up a small number of times. The chain employs TRBV29-1 and TRBJ2-1; D unclear. CDR1 SQVTM and CDR2 ANQGSEA come from the germline V gene. V shed 4 bases and J shed 7 bases, with 11 bases lying between them. This CDR3 has 12 amino acids. The CDR3 is CSVALLSNEQFF. CDR3 nucleotides: TGCAGCGTTGCCCTCCTCAGTAATGAGCAGTTCTTC.